These 8 T cell receptor beta chains were sequenced from one sample in a study of T-cell memory formation after mild COVID-19. TCRdb ran MiXCR on the 5' RACE reads and lists one entry per CDR3 protein. The sample lists almost 550,000 distinct CDR3 sequences; approximately 20% were seen once. The source material was PBMCs or a T cell subset sorted from them (not recorded which). These receptors were taken from an adult woman who had mild COVID-19 (a few samples of this study predate the infection). Cell type and time point are not known.

This clonotype came up a few times. This chain links TRBV15 with TRBJ1-1, with D unresolved. The length of the CDR3 is 14 residues. V lost 0 bases and J 4 bases, leaving 9 bases between the germline ends. Germline CDR1 and CDR2: LNHNV and YYDKDF (reference sequence). Here the CDR3 DNA reads TGTGCCACCAGCAGAGACCGAGCCGGCACTGAAGCTTTCTTT. Its protein product is CATSRDRAGTEAFF.

This clonotype showed up just a few times. The chain employs TRBV27 and TRBJ2-7; D is tentatively TRBD1 or TRBD2 (6 bases each). Germline V gives CDR1 MNHEY, CDR2 SMNVEV (reference sequence). The CDR3 consists of 15 residues. The V and J ends lost 2 bases and 3 bases respectively, with 14 bases between them. CDR3 protein: CASSLQRGGFYEQYF. In nucleotides, the CDR3 is TGTGCCAGCAGTTTACAGCGAGGGGGGTTCTACGAGCAGTACTTC.

J is TRBJ2-1 and V is TRBV20-1, with 12 bases that match TRBD2. Germline V lookup: CDR1 DFQATT, CDR2 SNEGSKA (reference sequence). The junction had 9 bases not matched to a gene; V was cut back by 6 bases and J by 12 bases. CDR3 length: 13 residues. The CDR3 DNA sequence: TGCAGTGCCCAAAAAGGACTAGCGGGACCGCAGTTCTTC. Its protein product is CSAQKGLAGPQFF.

This clonotype was observed a few times. The chain couples TRBV15 to TRBJ2-3, with no clear D. This CDR3 is 15 amino acids long. Germline values: CDR1 LNHNV, CDR2 YYDKDF (reference sequence). The V end lost 0 bases, the J end lost 3 bases, and 10 bases lay between the germline ends. The CDR3 protein is CATSREVRPTDTQYF. The DNA for the CDR3 is TGTGCCACCAGCAGAGAGGTGAGACCTACAGATACGCAGTATTTT.

The genes are TRBV5-1 and TRBJ2-3; 13 bases are a match to TRBD2. The trim removed 1 base at V and 3 bases at J, leaving 8 bases unmatched. Germline V gene lookup returns CDR1 SGHRS and CDR2 YFSETQ. This CDR3 region has 18 residues. CDR3 DNA: TGCGCCAGCAGCTTGACCGGCGCGACTAGCGGGAGGACAGATACGCAGTATTTT. This encodes CASSLTGATSGRTDTQYF.

This clonotype was detected a few times. The J gene is TRBJ2-1, the V gene TRBV7-6; D unclear. Trimming took off 1 base at V and 10 bases at J, with 11 bases between the two ends. CDR3 length: 13 amino acids. Looked up from germline, CDR1 is SGHVS and CDR2 is FNYEAQ. The CDR3 region is CASSLGSSQEQFF. The CDR3 bases are TGTGCCAGCAGCTTAGGCTCGTCACAAGAGCAGTTCTTC.

The sample holds a few counts of this clonotype. This rearrangement joins TRBV11-1 to TRBJ2-3; D unresolved. The CDR3 covers 13 residues. Per germline, CDR1 SGHAT and CDR2 FQDESV (reference sequence). Deletions cut 3 bases from V and 5 bases from J, with 9 bases between. The CDR3 region is CASSFYPGDTQYF. CDR3 coding DNA: TGTGCCAGCAGCTTCTATCCTGGAGATACGCAGTATTTT.

The rearrangement links TRBV7-3 to TRBJ1-1; 8 nucleotides match TRBD1. The CDR3 is made up of 16 amino acids. Germline loops: CDR1 SGHTA, CDR2 FQGTGA. The ends lost 2 bases at V and 1 base at J; junction bases unmatched: 6. The CDR3 sequence is CASSLAGGPTNTEAFF. The CDR3 DNA is TGTGCCAGCAGCTTAGCAGGGGGCCCTACGAACACTGAAGCTTTCTTT.